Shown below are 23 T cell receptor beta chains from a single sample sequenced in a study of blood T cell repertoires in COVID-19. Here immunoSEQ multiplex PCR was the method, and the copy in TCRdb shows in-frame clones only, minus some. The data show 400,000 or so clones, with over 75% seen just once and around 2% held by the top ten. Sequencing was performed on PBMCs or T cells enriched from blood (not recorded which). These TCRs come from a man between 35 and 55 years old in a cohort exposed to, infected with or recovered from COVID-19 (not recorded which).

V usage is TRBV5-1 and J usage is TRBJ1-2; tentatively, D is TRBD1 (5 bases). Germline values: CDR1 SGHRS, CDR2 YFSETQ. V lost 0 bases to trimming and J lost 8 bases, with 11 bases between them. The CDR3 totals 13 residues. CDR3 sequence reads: CASSLGEQGGYTF. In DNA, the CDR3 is TGCGCCAGCAGCTTGGGAGAGCAGGGCGGCTACACCTTC.

Written as DNA, the CDR3 is TGTGCCAGCAGTTACGTGCGGGGAGACAATTCACCCCTCCACTTT. Protein: CASSYVRGDNSPLHF. The chain employs TRBV6-2 or TRBV6-3 and TRBJ1-6, with D hard to call. CDR3 length equals 15 residues. V was trimmed by 2 bases and J by 7 bases, leaving 12 bases between them. Germline-derived CDR1 and CDR2 are MNHEY and SVGEGT.

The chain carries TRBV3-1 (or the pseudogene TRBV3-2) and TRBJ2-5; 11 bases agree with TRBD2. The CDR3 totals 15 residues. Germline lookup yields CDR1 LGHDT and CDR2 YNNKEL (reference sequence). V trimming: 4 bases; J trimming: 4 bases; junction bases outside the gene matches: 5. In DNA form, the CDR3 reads TGTGCCAGCAGCCGTCGGACTAGCGGGCCAGAGACCCAGTACTTC. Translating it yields CASSRRTSGPETQYF.

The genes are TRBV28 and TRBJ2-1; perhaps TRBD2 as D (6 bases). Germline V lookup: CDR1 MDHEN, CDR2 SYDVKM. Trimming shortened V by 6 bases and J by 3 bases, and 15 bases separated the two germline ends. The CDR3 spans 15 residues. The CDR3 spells CASSLYSGSYNEQFF. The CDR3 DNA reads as TGTGCCAGCAGCCTATATAGCGGAAGCTACAATGAGCAGTTCTTC.

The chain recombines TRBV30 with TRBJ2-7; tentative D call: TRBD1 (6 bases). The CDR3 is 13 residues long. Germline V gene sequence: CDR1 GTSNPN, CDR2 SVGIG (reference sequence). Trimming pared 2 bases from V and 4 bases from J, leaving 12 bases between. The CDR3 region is CAWSTGTPYEQYF. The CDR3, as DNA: TGTGCCTGGAGTACAGGGACCCCTTACGAGCAGTACTTC.

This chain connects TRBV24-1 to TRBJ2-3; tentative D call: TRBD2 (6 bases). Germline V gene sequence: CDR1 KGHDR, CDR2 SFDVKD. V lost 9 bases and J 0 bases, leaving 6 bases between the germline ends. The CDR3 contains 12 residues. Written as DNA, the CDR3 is TGTGCCACCGGGACTAGCACAGATACGCAGTATTTT. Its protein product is CATGTSTDTQYF.

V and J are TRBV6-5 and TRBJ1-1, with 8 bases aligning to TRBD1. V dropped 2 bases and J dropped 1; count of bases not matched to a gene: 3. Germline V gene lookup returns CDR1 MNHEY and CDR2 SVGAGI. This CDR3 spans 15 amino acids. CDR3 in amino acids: CASSYRGTGNTEAFF. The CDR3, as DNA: TGTGCCAGCAGTTACAGGGGGACAGGGAACACTGAAGCTTTCTTT.

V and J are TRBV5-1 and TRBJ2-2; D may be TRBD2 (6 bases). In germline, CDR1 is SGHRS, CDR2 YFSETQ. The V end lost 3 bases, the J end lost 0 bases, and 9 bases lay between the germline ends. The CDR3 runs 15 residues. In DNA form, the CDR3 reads TGCGCCAGCAGCTCGGGAGTCGCGAACACCGGGGAGCTGTTTTTT. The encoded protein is CASSSGVANTGELFF.

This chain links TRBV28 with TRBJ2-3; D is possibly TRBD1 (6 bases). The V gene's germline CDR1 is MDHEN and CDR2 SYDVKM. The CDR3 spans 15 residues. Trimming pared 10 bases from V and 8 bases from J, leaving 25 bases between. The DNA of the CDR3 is TGTGCCACCCTTATAGGGGAGAGTGTAGGGGGTACGCAGTATTTT. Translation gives CATLIGESVGGTQYF.

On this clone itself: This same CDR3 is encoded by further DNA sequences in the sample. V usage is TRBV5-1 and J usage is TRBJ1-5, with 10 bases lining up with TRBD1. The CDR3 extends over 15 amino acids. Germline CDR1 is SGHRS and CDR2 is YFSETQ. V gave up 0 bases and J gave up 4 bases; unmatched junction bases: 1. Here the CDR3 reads CASSLAGQGNQPQHF. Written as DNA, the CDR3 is TGCGCCAGCAGCTTGGCGGGACAGGGGAATCAGCCCCAGCATTTT. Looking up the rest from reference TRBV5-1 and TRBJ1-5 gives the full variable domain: KAGVTQTPRYLIKTRGQQVTLSCSPISGHRSVSWYQQTPGQGLQFLFEYFSETQRNKGNFPGRFSGRQFSNSRSEMNVSTLELGDSALYLCASSLAGQGNQPQHFGDGTRLSIL.

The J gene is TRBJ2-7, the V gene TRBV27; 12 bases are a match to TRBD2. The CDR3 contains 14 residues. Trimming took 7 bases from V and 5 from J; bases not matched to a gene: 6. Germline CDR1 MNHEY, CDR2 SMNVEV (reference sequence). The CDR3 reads CASKASGRANEQYF. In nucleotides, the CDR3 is TGTGCCAGCAAGGCTAGCGGGAGGGCCAACGAGCAGTACTTC.

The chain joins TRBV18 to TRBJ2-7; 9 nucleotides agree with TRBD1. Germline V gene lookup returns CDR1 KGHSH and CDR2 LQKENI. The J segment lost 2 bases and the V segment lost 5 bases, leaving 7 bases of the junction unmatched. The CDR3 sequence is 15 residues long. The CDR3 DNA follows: TGTGCCAGCTCATCCCGGGACAGGGAAACCTACGAGCAGTACTTC. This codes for CASSSRDRETYEQYF.

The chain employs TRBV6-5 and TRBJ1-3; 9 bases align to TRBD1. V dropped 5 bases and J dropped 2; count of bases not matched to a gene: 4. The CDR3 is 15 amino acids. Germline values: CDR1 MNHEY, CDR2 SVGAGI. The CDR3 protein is CASSRDRDAGNTIYF. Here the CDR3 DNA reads TGTGCCAGCAGTAGGGACAGGGACGCTGGAAACACCATATATTTT.

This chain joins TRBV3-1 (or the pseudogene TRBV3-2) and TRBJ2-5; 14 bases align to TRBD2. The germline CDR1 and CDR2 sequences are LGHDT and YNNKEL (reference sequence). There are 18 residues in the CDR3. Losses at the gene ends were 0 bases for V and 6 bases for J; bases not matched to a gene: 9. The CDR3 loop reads CASSQDFGTSGSRKTQYF. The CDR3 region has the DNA TGTGCCAGCAGCCAAGATTTCGGGACTAGCGGGAGTAGGAAGACCCAGTACTTC.

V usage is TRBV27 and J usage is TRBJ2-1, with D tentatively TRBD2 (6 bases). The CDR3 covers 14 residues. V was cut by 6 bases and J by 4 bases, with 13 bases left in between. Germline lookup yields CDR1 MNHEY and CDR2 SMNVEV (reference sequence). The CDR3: CASRPGLTYNEQFF. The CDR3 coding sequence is TGTGCCAGCAGACCGGGACTTACATACAATGAGCAGTTCTTC.

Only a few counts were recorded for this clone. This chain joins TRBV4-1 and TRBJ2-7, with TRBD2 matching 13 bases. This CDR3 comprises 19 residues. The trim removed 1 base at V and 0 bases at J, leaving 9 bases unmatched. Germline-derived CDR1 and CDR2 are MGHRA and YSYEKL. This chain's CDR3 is CASSQVLGLAGAGSYEQYF. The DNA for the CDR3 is TGCGCCAGCAGCCAAGTCCTTGGACTAGCGGGAGCAGGCTCCTACGAGCAGTACTTC.

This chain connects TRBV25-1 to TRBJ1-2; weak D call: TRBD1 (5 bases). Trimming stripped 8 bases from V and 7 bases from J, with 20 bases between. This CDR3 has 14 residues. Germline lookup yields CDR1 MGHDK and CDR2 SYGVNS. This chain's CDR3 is CASSRRGNIGGYTF. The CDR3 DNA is TGTGCCAGCTCGCGGCGGGGGAATATAGGTGGCTACACCTTC.

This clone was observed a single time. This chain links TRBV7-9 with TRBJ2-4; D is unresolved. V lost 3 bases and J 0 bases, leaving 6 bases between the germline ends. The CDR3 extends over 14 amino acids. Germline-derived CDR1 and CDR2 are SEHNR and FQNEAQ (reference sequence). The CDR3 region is CASSLSIAKNIQYF. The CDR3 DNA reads TGTGCCAGCAGCTTGTCTATAGCCAAAAACATTCAGTACTTC.

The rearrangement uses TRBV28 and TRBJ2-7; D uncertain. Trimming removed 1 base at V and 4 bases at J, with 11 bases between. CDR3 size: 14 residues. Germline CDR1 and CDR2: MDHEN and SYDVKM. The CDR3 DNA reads TGTGCCAGCAGTTTATTCAGGAATGCGTACGAGCAGTACTTC. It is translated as CASSLFRNAYEQYF.

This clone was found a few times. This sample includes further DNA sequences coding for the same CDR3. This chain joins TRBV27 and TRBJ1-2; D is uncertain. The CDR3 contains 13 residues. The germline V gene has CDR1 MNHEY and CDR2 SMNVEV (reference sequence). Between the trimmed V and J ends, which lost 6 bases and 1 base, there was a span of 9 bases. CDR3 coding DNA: TGTGCCAGCAGCCTGGGAGGTAACTATGGCTACACCTTC. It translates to CASSLGGNYGYTF.

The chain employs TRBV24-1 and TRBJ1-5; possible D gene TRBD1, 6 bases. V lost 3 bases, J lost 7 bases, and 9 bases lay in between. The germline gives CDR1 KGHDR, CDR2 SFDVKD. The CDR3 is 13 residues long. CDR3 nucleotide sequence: TGTGCCACCAGTGATGGGGGGGCACAGCCCCAGCATTTT. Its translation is CATSDGGAQPQHF.

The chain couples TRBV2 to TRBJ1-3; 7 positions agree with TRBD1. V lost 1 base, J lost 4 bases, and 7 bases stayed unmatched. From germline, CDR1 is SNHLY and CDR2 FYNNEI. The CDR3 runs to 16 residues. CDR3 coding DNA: TGTGCCAGCAGTGAAGAAGCAAGGGGGCTCGGAAACACCATATATTTT. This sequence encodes CASSEEARGLGNTIYF.

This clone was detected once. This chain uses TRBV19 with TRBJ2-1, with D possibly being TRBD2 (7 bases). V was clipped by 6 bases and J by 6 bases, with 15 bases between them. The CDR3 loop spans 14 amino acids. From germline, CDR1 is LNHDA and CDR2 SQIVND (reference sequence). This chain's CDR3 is CASRGGRDLNEQFF. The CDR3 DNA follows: TGTGCCAGTAGGGGGGGGCGGGACCTCAATGAGCAGTTCTTC.